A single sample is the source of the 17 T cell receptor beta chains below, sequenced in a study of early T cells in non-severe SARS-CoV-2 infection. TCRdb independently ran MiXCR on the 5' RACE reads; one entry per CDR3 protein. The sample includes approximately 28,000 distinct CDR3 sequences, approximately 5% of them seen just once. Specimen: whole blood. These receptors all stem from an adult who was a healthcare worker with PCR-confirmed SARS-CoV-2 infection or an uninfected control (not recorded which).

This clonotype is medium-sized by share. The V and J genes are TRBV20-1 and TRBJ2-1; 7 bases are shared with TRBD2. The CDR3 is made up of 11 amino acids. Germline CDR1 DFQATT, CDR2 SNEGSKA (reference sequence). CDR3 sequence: CKIAGGNEQFF. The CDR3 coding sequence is TGCAAGATCGCCGGGGGGAATGAGCAGTTCTTC.

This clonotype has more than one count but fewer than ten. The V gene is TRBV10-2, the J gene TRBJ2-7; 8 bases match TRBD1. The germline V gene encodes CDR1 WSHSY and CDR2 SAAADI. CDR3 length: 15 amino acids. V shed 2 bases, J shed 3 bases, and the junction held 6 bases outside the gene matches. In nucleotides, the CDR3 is TGCGCCAGCAGTGAGACCGGGACAGGTAGCTACGAGCAGTACTTC. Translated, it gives CASSETGTGSYEQYF.

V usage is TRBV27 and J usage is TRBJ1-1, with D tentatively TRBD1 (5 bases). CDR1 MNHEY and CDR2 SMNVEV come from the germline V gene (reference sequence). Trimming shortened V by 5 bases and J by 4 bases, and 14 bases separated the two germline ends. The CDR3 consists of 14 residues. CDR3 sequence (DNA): TGTGCCAGCAGTCCAGCCAGGGAAGTCACTGAAGCTTTCTTT. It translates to CASSPAREVTEAFF.

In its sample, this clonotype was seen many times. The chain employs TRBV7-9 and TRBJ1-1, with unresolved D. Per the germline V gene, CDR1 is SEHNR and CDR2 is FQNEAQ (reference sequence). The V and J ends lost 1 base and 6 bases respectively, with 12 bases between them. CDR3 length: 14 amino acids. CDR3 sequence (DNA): TGTGCCAGCAGCTTAGTAATGGGAGACCCTGAAGCTTTCTTT. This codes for CASSLVMGDPEAFF. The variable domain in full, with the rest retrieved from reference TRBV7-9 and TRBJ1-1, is DTGVSQNPRHKITKRGQNVTFRCDPISEHNRLYWYRQTLGQGPEFLTYFQNEAQLEKSRLLSDRFSAERPKGSFSTLEIQRTEQGDSAMYLCASSLVMGDPEAFFGQGTRLTVV.

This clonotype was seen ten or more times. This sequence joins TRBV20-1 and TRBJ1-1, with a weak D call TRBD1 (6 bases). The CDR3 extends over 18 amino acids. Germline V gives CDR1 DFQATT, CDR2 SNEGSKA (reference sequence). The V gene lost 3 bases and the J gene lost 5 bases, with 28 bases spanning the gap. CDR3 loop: CSARTGVRTRKSGTEAFF. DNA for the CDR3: TGCAGTGCTAGGACAGGTGTAAGGACTCGGAAAAGCGGGACTGAAGCTTTCTTT.

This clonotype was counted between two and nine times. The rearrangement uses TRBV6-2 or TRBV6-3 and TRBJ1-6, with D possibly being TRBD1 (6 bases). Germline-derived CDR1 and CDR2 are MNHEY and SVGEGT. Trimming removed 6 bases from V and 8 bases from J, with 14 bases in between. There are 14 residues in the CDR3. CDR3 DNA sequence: TGTGCCAGCAGCGGAGACGGGGGCTATTCACCCCTCCACTTT. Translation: CASSGDGGYSPLHF.

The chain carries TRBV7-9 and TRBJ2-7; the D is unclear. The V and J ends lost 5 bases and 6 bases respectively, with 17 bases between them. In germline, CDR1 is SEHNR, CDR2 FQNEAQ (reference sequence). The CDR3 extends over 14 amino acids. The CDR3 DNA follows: TGTGCCAGCAGCCAAGCTGGCCGGCTTGGCGAGCAGTACTTC. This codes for CASSQAGRLGEQYF.

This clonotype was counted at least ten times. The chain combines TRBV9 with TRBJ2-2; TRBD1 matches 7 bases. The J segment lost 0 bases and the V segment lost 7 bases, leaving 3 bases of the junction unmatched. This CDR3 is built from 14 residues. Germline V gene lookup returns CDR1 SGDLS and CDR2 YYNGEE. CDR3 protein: CASSGTANTGELFF. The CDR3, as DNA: TGTGCCAGCTCCGGGACAGCGAACACCGGGGAGCTGTTTTTT.

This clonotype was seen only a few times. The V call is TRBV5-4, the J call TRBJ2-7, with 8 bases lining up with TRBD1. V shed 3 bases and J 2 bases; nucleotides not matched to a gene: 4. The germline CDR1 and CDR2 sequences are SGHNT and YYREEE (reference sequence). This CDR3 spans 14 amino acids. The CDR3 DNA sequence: TGTGCCAGCAGCTCAGGGGGCGCCCCCTACGAGCAGTACTTC. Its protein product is CASSSGGAPYEQYF.

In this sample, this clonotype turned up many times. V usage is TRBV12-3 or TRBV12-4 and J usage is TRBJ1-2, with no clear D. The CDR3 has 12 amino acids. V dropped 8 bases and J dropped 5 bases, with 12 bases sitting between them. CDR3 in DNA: TGTGCCAGCTGGGAGATAGGGTATGGCTACACCTTC. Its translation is CASWEIGYGYTF.

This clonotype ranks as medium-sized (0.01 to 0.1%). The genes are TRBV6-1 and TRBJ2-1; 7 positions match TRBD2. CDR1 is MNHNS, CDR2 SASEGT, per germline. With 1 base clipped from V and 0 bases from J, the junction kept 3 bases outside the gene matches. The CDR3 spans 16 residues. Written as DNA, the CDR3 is TGTGCCAGCAGTGAAGGCGGACTAGACTCCTACAATGAGCAGTTCTTC. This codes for CASSEGGLDSYNEQFF.

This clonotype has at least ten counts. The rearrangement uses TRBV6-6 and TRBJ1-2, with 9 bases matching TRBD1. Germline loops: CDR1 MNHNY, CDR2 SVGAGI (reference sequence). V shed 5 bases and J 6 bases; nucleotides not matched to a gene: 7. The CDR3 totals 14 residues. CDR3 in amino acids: CASSRGQGDDGYTF. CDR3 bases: TGTGCCAGCAGTAGGGGACAGGGAGACGATGGCTACACCTTC.

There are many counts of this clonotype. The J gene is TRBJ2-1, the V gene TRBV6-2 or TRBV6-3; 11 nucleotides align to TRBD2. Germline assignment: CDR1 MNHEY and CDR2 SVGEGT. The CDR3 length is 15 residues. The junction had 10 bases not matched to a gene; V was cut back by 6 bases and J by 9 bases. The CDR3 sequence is CASSLSGGASGEQFF. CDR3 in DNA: TGTGCCAGCAGCCTTAGCGGGGGGGCCTCGGGTGAGCAGTTCTTC.

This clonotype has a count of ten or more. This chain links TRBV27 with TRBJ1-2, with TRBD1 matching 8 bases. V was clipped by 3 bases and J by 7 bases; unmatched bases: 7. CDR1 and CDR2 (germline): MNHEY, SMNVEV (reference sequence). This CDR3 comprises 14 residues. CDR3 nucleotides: TGTGCCAGCAGTTTCCGGCAGGGGGCAAGTGGCTACACCTTC. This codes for CASSFRQGASGYTF.

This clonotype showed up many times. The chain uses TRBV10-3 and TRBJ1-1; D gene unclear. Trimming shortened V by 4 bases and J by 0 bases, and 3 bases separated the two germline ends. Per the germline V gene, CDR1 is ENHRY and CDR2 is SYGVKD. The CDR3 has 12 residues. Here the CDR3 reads CAISGMNTEAFF. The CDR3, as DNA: TGTGCCATCAGTGGGATGAACACTGAAGCTTTCTTT.

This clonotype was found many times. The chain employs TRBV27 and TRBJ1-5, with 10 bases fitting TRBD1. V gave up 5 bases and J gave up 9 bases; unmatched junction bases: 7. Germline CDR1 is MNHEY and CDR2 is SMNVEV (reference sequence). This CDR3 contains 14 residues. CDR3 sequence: CASSPGTGVRPQHF. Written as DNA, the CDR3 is TGTGCCAGCAGTCCAGGGACAGGGGTTCGGCCCCAGCATTTT.

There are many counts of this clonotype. The CDR3 loop is CASSSQPAPEQYF. In nucleotides, the CDR3 is TGCGCCAGCAGCAGCCAGCCCGCCCCTGAGCAGTACTTC. The chain combines TRBV5-1 with TRBJ2-7; D unclear. Germline V gene sequence: CDR1 SGHRS, CDR2 YFSETQ. The CDR3 consists of 13 residues. The germline V and J ends were trimmed by 4 bases and 7 bases, with 15 bases remaining between them.